These 6 T cell receptor beta chains share one sample of origin, sequenced in a study of long-term antiretroviral therapy in people with HIV. Sequencing relied on immunoSEQ assay v3.0, run at survey level. The repertoire was sequenced with immunoSEQ multiplex PCR; TCRdb's copy has only in-frame clones and lacks some. Here the sample spans tens of thousands of clones, about 85% being singletons. Material: unsorted PBMCs, obtained 1.1 years after starting antiretroviral therapy. These receptors were taken from a man aged 18-30 years with HIV.

The V gene is TRBV7-9, the J gene TRBJ2-2, with D unresolved. V was cut by 5 bases and J by 3 bases, with 10 bases left in between. Germline-derived CDR1 and CDR2 are SEHNR and FQNEAQ (reference sequence). The CDR3 sequence is 14 residues long. The CDR3 nucleotides are TGTGCCAGCAGCCCCGAAGGTGACACCGGGGAGCTGTTTTTT. Its protein product is CASSPEGDTGELFF.

The V gene is TRBV6-1, the J gene TRBJ1-3; 8 bases are a match to TRBD1. CDR1 MNHNS and CDR2 SASEGT come from the germline V gene. The CDR3 sequence is 14 residues long. V trimming: 10 bases; J trimming: 0 bases; junction bases outside the gene matches: 5. The CDR3 DNA follows: TGTGCCACCCTAGGGACAGGCTCTGGAAACACCATATATTTT. Amino acids: CATLGTGSGNTIYF.

The chain couples TRBV19 to TRBJ2-2; D is perhaps TRBD1 or TRBD2 (5 bases each). CDR3 size: 15 residues. V was shortened by 3 bases and J by 0 bases, with 8 bases between the two germline ends. Germline V lookup: CDR1 LNHDA, CDR2 SQIVND (reference sequence). The CDR3 here is CASSIMGANTGELFF. DNA of the CDR3: TGTGCCAGTAGTATTATGGGGGCGAACACCGGGGAGCTGTTTTTT.

The rearrangement uses TRBV7-2 and TRBJ2-3; 8 nucleotides agree with TRBD2. Germline CDR1 and CDR2: SGHTA and FQGNSA. This CDR3 comprises 14 residues. V was clipped by 5 bases and J by 2 bases; unmatched bases: 3. This CDR3 is CASSKAGVTDTQYF. The DNA for the CDR3 is TGTGCCAGCAGCAAAGCGGGGGTCACAGATACGCAGTATTTT.

The chain links TRBV6-6 to TRBJ2-1; perhaps TRBD2 as D (5 bases). Germline V gives CDR1 MNHNY, CDR2 SVGAGI (reference sequence). The V end lost 4 bases, the J end lost 0 bases, and 7 bases lay between the germline ends. The CDR3 runs to 14 residues. CDR3 in amino acids: CASSSGLSYNEQFF. The CDR3 coding sequence is TGTGCCAGCAGTTCAGGACTCTCCTACAATGAGCAGTTCTTC.

The chain combines TRBV4-2 with TRBJ1-5, with a tentative D call TRBD1 (5 bases). Germline CDR1 is LGHNA and CDR2 is YNFKEQ. The CDR3 runs 17 residues. Trimming removed 5 bases from V and 8 bases from J, with 25 bases in between. The CDR3 bases are TGTGCCAGCAGCGAAAGATATCCGCAGGGTGGCGGAAAGCCCCAGCATTTT. Protein: CASSERYPQGGGKPQHF.